Reported below is one TCR beta chain. This clone came up once. No cognate antigen has been identified for it. Base quality data are lacking; no much larger clone is found one base away. The data belong to a study of CD4 T cell repertoires in COVID-19 (dated by TCRdb to the early 2020s). Regarding the research as a whole: To analyze cross-reactivity, CFSE-low cells were expanded with IL-2 for roughly nine days and then labeled again and restimulated with spike proteins from other coronaviruses. In COVID-19-recovered individuals, the study described naturally processed CD4+ T cell responses to SARS-CoV-2 spike and nucleoprotein and used TCR Vbeta sequencing to evaluate clonal composition. In a few recovered individuals, the researchers analyzed the TCR Vbeta repertoire of SARS-CoV-2-reactive T cells at the subset level.

Uncultured memory T cell samples were sequenced directly after ex vivo isolation. From peripheral blood mononuclear cells, the researchers isolated CD4+ total memory, central memory, effector memory and circulating T follicular helper cells. The CDR3 goes from the cysteine to the phenylalanine over 15 residues. Here the CDR3 DNA is all that survives: 45 bases in frame from base 1. Reading the germline V gene (reference sequence) gives CDR1 LNHDA and CDR2 SQIVND. Trimming costs V 3 bases and J 5 bases, and their ends lie 15 bases apart. Study-wide findings and limitations: Two or all three memory subsets shared several of the most expanded SARS-CoV-2-reactive clonotypes, which suggests intraclonal diversification. Between about 7 and 27% of SARS-CoV-2 clonotypes were also detected in secondary cultures stimulated with SARS-CoV and/or HKU1 spike, a finding consistent with cross-reactivity.

The library was built by means of the immunoSEQ multiplex PCR assay. The published analysis was carried out like this. The Chao-Jaccard similarity index and counts of shared clonotypes were used to quantify repertoire overlap between subsets. TCRdb mirrors the immuneACCESS table, restricted to in-frame sequences. Some clones are absent from its copies; in checked studies, under half trace to an unresolved V gene, and the reason for the others is unknown. The V and J calls and clone size come from that table; D and trimming were worked out from the DNA. In all, the sample holds about 22,000 clones, and around 86% of those were seen once. Together, the top ten hold over 0.45% of the sample.

The chain is encoded by TRBV19 joined to TRBJ2-3; possibly the D gene is TRBD1, per 5 matching bases. This TCR was sampled from a human donor who had COVID-19. The sequenced sample was central memory CD4+ T cells from blood, obtained before the COVID-19 pandemic. In light of the paper, this sample's cell subset or site label describes: CD4+ T central memory cells. CDR3 region: CASSIGRERVDTQYF. The nucleotide sequence reads TGTGCCAGTAGTATTGGCAGGGAAAGGGTAGATACGCAGTATTTT.